Each of the 3 T cell receptor beta chains below was sequenced from the same sample in a study of shared clonotypes between healthy human individuals. Clones were read by immunoSEQ multiplex PCR, and TCRdb kept only the in-frame ones, dropping some. The data show about 520,000 clones, roughly 95% seen once. Sequencing was performed on naive CD4+ T cells sorted from blood. The sample's subset: CD45RA+ positively selected. These receptor sequences come from a woman in her thirties in good health.

The rearrangement links TRBV9 to TRBJ2-2; D remains unclear. The CDR3 has 15 amino acids. Deletions cut 0 bases from V and 1 base from J, with 7 bases between. Looked up from germline, CDR1 is SGDLS and CDR2 is YYNGEE. As DNA, the CDR3 is TGTGCCAGCAGCGTAGGGTGGCAGAACACCGGGGAGCTGTTTTTT. As protein: CASSVGWQNTGELFF.

The rearrangement uses TRBV5-4 and TRBJ2-1; 7 nucleotides line up with TRBD2. The CDR3 spans 15 residues. V lost 4 bases to trimming and J lost 4 bases; unmatched junction nucleotides: 8. Germline-derived CDR1 and CDR2 are SGHNT and YYREEE (reference sequence). The CDR3 DNA sequence: TGTGCCAGCAGCCCCCCACAGCGGGATTACAATGAGCAGTTCTTC. Protein: CASSPPQRDYNEQFF.

The V call is TRBV28, the J call TRBJ1-2; D not resolved. V lost 6 bases and J 7 bases, leaving 15 bases between the germline ends. The length of the CDR3 is 13 residues. Germline lookup yields CDR1 MDHEN and CDR2 SYDVKM. The CDR3 reads CASSSAGSSGYTF. CDR3 sequence (DNA): TGTGCCAGCAGCTCAGCGGGGAGTAGTGGCTACACCTTC.